The present T cell receptor (beta chain) was sequenced within a study of Graves' ophthalmopathy and Graves' hyperthyroidism. Details on this clonotype: Antigen specificity is unknown.

Study-wide results and limits: Most expanded thyroid clonotypes above 0.001 frequency also appeared in blood. The 13-signature model separated ophthalmopathy from stable hyperthyroidism at approximately 89% sensitivity and roughly 80% specificity.

Amplification from RNA transcripts yielded the TCR beta CDR3 regions. First-round RT-PCR relied on HTBI primers, and a second-round multiplex PCR came next. From the multiplex PCR reads, TCRdb called clonotypes with MiXCR, one entry per CDR3 protein. The sample has over a million distinct CDR3 sequences; roughly 35% are singletons. The CDR3 covers 13 residues. Germline CDR1 is SGHTA and CDR2 is FQGNSA. Trimming cost V 6 bases and J 7 bases, with 15 bases left between them. Hyperthyroidism cases were recent diagnoses of under 2 months' duration in people aged 18 to 65. It was on clinical symptoms, serum thyroxine, TRAb, thyroid ultrasound and orbital computed tomography that diagnosis relied.

The source is an adult man with Graves' hyperthyroidism. The sample consisted of peripheral blood or thyroid tissue (not recorded which). The chain is built from TRBV7-2 and TRBJ1-2, with a possible D match to TRBD1 (6 bases). CDR3 loop: CASRPRTEFGYTF. CDR3 in DNA: TGTGCCAGCAGGCCGCGGACAGAATTTGGCTACACCTTC.